This TCR beta chain was retrieved from a study of blood T cell repertoires in COVID-19. Study information: Donors in the United States, Italy and Spain gave samples during acute or convalescent COVID-19. Sources were T cells, B-cell-depleted T cells, or PBMCs; the material itself was cDNA or gDNA.

How the authors handled the data: Reference gene primer amplification yielded estimated nucleated cell counts. TCRdb keeps only in-frame clones here, not all; method: immunoSEQ multiplex PCR. The V and J calls and clone size were taken over from that table, and D and trimming were inferred from the DNA. Counted here are approximately 200,000 clones, about 85% occurring once; the ten biggest clones make up approximately 1.8%. Germline CDR1 MNHEY, CDR2 SMNVEV (reference sequence). The CDR3 sequence is 13 residues long. V lost 3 bases and J lost 8, with 13 bases in between. The receptor's source is a man aged 70 or older with acute or convalescent COVID-19. Sequenced sample: peripheral blood. The chain carries TRBV27 and TRBJ1-2; TRBD1 is a possible D gene (6 bases). CDR3 protein: CASSFWDTTGYTF. The DNA for the CDR3 is TGTGCCAGCAGTTTTTGGGACACAACGGGCTACACCTTC.